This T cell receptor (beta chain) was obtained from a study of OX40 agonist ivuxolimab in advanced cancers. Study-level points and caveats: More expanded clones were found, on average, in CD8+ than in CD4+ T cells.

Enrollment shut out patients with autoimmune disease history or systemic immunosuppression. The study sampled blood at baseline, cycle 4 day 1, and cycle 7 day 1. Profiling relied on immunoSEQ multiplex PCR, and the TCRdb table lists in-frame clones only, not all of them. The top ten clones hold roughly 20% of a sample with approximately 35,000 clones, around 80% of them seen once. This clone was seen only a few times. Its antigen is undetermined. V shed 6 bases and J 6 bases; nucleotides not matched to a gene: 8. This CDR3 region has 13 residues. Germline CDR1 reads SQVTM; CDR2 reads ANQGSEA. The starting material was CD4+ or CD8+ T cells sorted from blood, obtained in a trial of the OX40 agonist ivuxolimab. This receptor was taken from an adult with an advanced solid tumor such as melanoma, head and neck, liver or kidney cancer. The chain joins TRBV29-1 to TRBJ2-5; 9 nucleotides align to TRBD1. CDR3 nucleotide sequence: TGCAGCGTCCTACAGGGGGCATCAAAGACCCAGTACTTC. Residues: CSVLQGASKTQYF.